This section outlines one T cell receptor (beta chain) sequence together with its context. The data stem from a study of blood T cell repertoires in COVID-19. Whole-study context: The origin of the acute and convalescent COVID-19 samples was the United States, Italy and Spain. PBMCs, B-cell-depleted T cells, or T cells provided the cDNA or gDNA that made up the material.

Germline V gene data show CDR1 as SGHNT and CDR2 as YYREEE (reference sequence). CDR3 length: 13 residues. Losses at the gene ends were 9 bases for V and 8 bases for J; bases not matched to a gene: 13. Clones were read by immunoSEQ multiplex PCR, and TCRdb kept only the in-frame ones, dropping some. The sample lists 250,000 to 350,000 clones, about four fifths occurring once. Seattle participants joined during active infection and were tracked over time. Sequencing used peripheral blood. This clonotype was sampled from a human donor with COVID-19, enrolled during active disease. The donor label of this sample is uncertain. The J gene is TRBJ1-2, the V gene TRBV5-4, with 7 positions matching TRBD1. This chain's CDR3 is CAIRGGGSDGYTF. CDR3 sequence (DNA): TGTGCCATTAGAGGGGGCGGCTCTGACGGCTACACCTTC. The entire variable domain, with the rest obtained from reference TRBV5-4 and TRBJ1-2, is as follows: ETGVTQSPTHLIKTRGQQVTLRCSSQSGHNTVSWYQQALGQGPQFIFQYYREEENGRGNFPPRFSGLQFPNYSSELNVNALELDDSALYLCAIRGGGSDGYTFGSGTRLTVV.